The clone carrying this T cell receptor beta chain appeared once. The sample originates from a study of memory CD4+ T cells and cytomegalovirus serostatus. This CDR3 is built from 15 residues. Trimming stripped 5 bases from V and 5 bases from J, with 15 bases between. The germline CDR1 and CDR2 sequences are SGHVS and FQNEAQ. Single viable CD3+CD4+CD8-CD45RO+ cells were sorted as the memory CD4+ T cells. Sequencing used immunoSEQ multiplex PCR; TCRdb keeps in-frame clones, though not all of them. The table has 35,000 to 45,000 clones, more than 75% seen once. This TCR was sampled from an adult in good health and CMV-seronegative. The chain carries TRBV7-8 and TRBJ2-2, with a possible D match to TRBD1 (7 bases). Sequencing was done on a sample of memory CD4+ T cells from blood. The CDR3 nucleotides are TGTGCCAGCAGCCCGTCGACAGGGAGGACCGGGGAGCTGTTTTTT. Residues: CASSPSTGRTGELFF. The full variable domain, with the rest looked up from reference TRBV7-8 and TRBJ2-2, is GAGVSQSPRYKVAKRGQDVALRCDPISGHVSLFWYQQALGQGPEFLTYFQNEAQLDKSGLPSDRFFAERPEGSVSTLKIQRTQQEDSAVYLCASSPSTGRTGELFFGEGSRLTVL.